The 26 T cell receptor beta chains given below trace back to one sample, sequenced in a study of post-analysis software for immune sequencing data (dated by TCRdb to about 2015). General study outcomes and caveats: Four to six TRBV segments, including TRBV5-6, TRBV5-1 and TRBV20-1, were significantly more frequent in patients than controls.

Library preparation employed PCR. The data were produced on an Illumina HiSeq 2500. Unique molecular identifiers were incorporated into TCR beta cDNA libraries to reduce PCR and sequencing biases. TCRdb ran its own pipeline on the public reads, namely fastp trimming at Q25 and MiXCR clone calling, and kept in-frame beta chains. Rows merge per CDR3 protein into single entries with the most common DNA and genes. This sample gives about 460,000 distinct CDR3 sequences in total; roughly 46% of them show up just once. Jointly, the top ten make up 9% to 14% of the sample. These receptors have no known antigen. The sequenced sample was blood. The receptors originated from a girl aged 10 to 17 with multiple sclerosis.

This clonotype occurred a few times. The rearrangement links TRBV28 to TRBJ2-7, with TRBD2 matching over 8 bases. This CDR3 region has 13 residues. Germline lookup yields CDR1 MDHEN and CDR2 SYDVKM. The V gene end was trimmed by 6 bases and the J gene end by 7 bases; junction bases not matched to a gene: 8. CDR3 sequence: CASSPGGPEEQYF. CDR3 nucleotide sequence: TGTGCCAGCAGCCCGGGAGGGCCGGAGGAGCAGTACTTC.

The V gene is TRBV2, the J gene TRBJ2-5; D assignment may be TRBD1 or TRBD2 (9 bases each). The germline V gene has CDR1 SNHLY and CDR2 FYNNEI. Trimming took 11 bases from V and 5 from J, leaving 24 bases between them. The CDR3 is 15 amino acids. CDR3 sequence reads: CAGGGGTGGLETQYF. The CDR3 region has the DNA TGTGCCGGCGGGGGGGGAACAGGGGGCCTGGAGACCCAGTACTTC.

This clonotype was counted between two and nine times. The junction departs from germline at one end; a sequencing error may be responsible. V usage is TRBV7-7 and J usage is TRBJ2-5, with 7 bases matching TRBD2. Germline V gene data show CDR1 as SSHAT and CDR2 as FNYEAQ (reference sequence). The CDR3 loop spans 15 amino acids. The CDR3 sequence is CASSVAPSGLETQYF. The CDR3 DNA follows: TGTGCTAGCAGCGTCGCCCCTAGCGGATTAGAGACCCAGTACTTC.

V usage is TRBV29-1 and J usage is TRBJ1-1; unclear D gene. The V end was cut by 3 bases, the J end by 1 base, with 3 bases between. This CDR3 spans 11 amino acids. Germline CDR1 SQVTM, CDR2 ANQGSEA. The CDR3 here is CSVEANTEAFF. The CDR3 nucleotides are TGCAGCGTTGAGGCGAACACTGAAGCTTTCTTT.

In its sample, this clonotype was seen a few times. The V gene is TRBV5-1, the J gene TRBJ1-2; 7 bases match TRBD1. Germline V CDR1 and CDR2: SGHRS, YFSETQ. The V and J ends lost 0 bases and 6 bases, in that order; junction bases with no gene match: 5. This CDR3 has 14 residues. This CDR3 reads CASSLVGTEDGYTF. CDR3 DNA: TGCGCCAGCAGCTTGGTGGGGACAGAAGATGGCTACACCTTC. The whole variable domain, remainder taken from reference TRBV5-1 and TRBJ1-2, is KAGVTQTPRYLIKTRGQQVTLSCSPISGHRSVSWYQQTPGQGLQFLFEYFSETQRNKGNFPGRFSGRQFSNSRSEMNVSTLELGDSALYLCASSLVGTEDGYTFGSGTRLTVV.

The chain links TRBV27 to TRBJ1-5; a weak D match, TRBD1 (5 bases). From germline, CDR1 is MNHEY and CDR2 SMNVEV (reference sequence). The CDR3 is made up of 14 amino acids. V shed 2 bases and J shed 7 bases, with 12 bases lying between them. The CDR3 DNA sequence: TGTGCCAGCAGTTTAGTCCGGGGCGACCAGCCCCAGCATTTT. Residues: CASSLVRGDQPQHF.

The CDR3 sequence is CSVVRQTPNTEAFF. Written as DNA, the CDR3 is TGCAGCGTTGTTCGACAGACGCCGAACACTGAAGCTTTCTTT. The chain recombines TRBV29-1 with TRBJ1-1; D might be TRBD1 (5 bases). Germline CDR1 reads SQVTM; CDR2 reads ANQGSEA. V was clipped by 4 bases and J by 1 base, with 13 bases between them. The CDR3 loop spans 14 amino acids. Together with reference TRBV29-1 and TRBJ1-1, the CDR3 gives the full variable domain: SAVISQKPSRDICQRGTSLTIQCQVDSQVTMMFWYRQQPGQSLTLIATANQGSEATYESGFVIDKFPISRPNLTFSTLTVSNMSPEDSSIYLCSVVRQTPNTEAFFGQGTRLTVV.

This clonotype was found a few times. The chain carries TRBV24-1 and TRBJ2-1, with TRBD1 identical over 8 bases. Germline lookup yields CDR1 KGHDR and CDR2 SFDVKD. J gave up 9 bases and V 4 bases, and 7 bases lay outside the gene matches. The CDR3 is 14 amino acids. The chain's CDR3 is CATSDQDRVIEQFF. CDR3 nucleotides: TGTGCCACCAGTGACCAGGACAGGGTGATTGAGCAGTTCTTC.

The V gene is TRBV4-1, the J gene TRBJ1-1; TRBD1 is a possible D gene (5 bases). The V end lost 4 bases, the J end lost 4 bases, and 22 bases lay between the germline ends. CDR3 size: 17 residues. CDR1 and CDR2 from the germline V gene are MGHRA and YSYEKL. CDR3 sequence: CASSPPWDLEKSTEAFF. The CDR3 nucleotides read TGCGCCAGCAGCCCCCCCTGGGACCTTGAGAAGAGCACTGAAGCTTTCTTT.

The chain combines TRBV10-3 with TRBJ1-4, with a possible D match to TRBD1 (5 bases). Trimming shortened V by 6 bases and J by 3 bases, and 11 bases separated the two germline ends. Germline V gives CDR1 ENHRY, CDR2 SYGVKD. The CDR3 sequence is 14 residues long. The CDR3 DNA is TGTGCCATCAGGTCGACAGCGTCTAATGAAAAACTGTTTTTT. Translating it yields CAIRSTASNEKLFF.

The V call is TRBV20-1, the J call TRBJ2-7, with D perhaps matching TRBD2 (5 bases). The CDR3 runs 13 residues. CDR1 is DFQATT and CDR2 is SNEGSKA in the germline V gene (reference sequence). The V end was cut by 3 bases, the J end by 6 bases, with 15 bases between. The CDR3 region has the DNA TGCAGTGCTAGGGTCGTACTAGTAGGCGAGCAGTACTTC. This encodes CSARVVLVGEQYF.

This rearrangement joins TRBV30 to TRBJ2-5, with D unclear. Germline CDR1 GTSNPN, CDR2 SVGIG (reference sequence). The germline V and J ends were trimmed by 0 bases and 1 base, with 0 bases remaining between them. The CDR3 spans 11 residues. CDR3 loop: CAWSVQETQYF. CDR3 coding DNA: TGTGCCTGGAGTGTCCAAGAGACCCAGTACTTC.

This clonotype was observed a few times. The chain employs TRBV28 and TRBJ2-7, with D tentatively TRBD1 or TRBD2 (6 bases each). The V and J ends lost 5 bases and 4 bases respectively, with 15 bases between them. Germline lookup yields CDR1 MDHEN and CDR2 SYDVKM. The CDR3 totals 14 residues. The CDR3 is CASSPVGGGYEQYF. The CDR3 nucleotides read TGTGCCAGCAGTCCTGTCGGAGGGGGGTACGAGCAGTACTTC.

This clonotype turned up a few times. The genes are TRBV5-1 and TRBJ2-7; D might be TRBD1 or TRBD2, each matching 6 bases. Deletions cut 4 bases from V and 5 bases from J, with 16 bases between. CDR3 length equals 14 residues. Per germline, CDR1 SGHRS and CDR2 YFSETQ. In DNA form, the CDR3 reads TGCGCCAGCAGCAAACAGGGAGGTGGGGACGAGCAGTACTTC. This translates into CASSKQGGGDEQYF.

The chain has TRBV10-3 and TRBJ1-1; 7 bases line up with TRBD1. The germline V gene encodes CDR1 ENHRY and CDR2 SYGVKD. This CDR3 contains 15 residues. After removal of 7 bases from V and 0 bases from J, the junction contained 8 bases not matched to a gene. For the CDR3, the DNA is TGTGCCATCACCCCGACAGGGAACATGAACACTGAAGCTTTCTTT. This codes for CAITPTGNMNTEAFF.

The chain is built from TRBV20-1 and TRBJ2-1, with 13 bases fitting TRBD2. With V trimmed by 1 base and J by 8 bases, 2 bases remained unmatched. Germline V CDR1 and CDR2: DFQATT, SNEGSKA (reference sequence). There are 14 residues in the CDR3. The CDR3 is CSARGTSGGYEQFF. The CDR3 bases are TGCAGTGCTAGAGGGACTAGCGGGGGATATGAGCAGTTCTTC.

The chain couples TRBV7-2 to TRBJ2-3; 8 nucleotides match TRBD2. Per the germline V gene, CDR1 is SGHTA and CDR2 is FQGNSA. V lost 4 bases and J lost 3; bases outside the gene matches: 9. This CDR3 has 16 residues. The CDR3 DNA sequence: TGTGCCAGCAGCTCGGGACGAGCGGGAGTGACAGATACGCAGTATTTT. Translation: CASSSGRAGVTDTQYF.

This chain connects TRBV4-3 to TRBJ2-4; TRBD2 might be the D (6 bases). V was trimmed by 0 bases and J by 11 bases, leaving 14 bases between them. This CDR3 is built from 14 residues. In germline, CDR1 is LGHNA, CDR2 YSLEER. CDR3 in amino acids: CASSQDRGTGVQYF. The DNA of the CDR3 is TGCGCCAGCAGCCAAGATCGGGGTACGGGGGTTCAGTACTTC.

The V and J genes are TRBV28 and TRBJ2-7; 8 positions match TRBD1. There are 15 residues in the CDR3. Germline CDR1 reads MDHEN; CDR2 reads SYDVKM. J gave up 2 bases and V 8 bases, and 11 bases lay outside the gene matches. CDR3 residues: CASPPGQEAPYEQYF. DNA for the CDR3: TGTGCCAGCCCCCCGGGACAGGAGGCCCCCTACGAGCAGTACTTC.

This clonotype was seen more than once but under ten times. CDR3 nucleotide sequence: TGTGCCAGCAGTCACCAGGGACCCTATGGCTACACCTTC. Its translation is CASSHQGPYGYTF. The V gene is TRBV14, the J gene TRBJ1-2; TRBD1 is a possible D gene (5 bases). This CDR3 spans 13 amino acids. CDR1 and CDR2 (germline): SGHDN, FVKESK. Trimming left V 6 bases short and J 4 bases short, with 12 bases between.

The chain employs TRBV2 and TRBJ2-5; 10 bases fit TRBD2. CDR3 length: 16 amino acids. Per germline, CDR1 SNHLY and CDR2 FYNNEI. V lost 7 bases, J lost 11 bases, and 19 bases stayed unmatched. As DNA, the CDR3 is TGTGCCAGCACGCCCCTAGCGGGAGTAGGCTACAATGAGCAGTACTTC. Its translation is CASTPLAGVGYNEQYF. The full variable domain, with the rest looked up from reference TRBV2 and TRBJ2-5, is EPEVTQTPSHQVTQMGQEVILRCVPISNHLYFYWYRQILGQKVEFLVSFYNNEISEKSEIFDDQFSVERPDGSNFTLKIRSTKLEDSAMYFCASTPLAGVGYNEQYFGPGTRLLVL.

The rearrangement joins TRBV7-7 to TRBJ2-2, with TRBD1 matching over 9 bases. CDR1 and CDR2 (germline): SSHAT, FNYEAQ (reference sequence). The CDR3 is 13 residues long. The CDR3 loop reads CASGTGYTGELFF. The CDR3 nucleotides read TGTGCTAGTGGGACAGGGTACACCGGGGAGCTGTTTTTT.

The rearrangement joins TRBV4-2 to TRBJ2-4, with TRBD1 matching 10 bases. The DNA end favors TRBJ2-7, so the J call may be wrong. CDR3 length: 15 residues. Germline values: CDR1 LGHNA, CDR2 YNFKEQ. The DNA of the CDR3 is TGTGCCAGCAGCCCCCTGACAGGGGGCCCCGACGAGCAGTACTTC. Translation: CASSPLTGGPDEQYF.

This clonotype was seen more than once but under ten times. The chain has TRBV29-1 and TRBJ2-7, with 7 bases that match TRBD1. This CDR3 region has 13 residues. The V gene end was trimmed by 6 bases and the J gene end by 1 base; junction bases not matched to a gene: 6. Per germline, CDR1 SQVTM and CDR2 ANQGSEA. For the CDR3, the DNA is TGCAGCGTGAAGGGACAGCTATCCTACGAGCAGTACTTC. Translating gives CSVKGQLSYEQYF.

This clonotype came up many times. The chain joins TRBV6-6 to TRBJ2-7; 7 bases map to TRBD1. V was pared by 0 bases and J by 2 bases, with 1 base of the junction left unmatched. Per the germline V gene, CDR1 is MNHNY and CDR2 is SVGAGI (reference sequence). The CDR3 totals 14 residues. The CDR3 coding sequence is TGTGCCAGCAGTTACTCCCAGGGGGCCTACGAGCAGTACTTC. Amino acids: CASSYSQGAYEQYF.

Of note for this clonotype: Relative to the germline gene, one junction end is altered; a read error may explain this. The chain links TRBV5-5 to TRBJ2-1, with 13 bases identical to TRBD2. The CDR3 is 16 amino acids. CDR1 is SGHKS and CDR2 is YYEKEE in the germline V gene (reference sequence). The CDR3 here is CASSPPGLAGSGERFF. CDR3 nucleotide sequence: TGTGCCAGCAGTCCACCGGGACTAGCGGGATCCGGTGAGCGGTTCTTC.